The clone carrying this TCR beta chain was detected once. Its antigen remains unknown. Germline lookup yields CDR1 PRHDT and CDR2 FYEKMQ (reference sequence). CDR3 size: 14 residues. V dropped 5 bases and J dropped 5; count of bases not matched to a gene: 5. This sample was included in a study of shared clonotypes between healthy human individuals. Study in general: Aged 18 to 49, the donors were a couple of women and three men.

Study observations and caveats: Shared across several donors were 4% to 6% of the naive CD4 clonotypes. Depth of sequencing was expected to influence donor clonotype sharing.

Only CD45RO-negative cells positively selected for CCR7 counted as naive CD8 cells, so terminally differentiated effector memory CD45RA+ cells were excluded. Per the authors' pipeline: ImmunoSEQ junction-only sequences lacked quality scores, so their filtering differed. Libraries were prepared by immunoSEQ multiplex PCR; TCRdb keeps only in-frame clonotypes and omits some of them. The V and J calls and clone size come from that table; D and trimming were worked out from the DNA. The sample consists of about 2 million clones, less than 95% of them appearing once. The chain employs TRBV13 and TRBJ2-3; 9 bases agree with TRBD2. The receptor was derived from a man in his late teens or twenties in good health. Sequenced: naive CD8+ T cells sorted from blood. For the CDR3, the DNA is TGTGCCAGCAGCAAGAGCGGGGGGTTAGATACGCAGTATTTT. Protein: CASSKSGGLDTQYF.